These T cell receptor beta chains were read from a single sample in a study of PD-1 blockade in classical Hodgkin lymphoma. Sequencing was performed with immunoSEQ multiplex PCR; in TCRdb, only in-frame clones are kept and a portion is missing. The sample carries tens of thousands of clones, about 85% recorded once. The material was peripheral blood mononuclear cells (PBMCs), obtained before the fourth cycle of nivolumab. Every receptor here comes from a human donor with classical Hodgkin lymphoma. The CDR3 runs from the conserved cysteine through the conserved F or W. D genes are given only for firm matches. Size values are once, few and many counts, or a class for expanded clones, and some rows have none.

d_call	v_call	clone_size	j_call	cdr3_aa	cdr3_nt
TRBD2	TRBV9	NA	TRBJ2-5	CASSAPSLLAGGAETQYF	TGTGCCAGCAGCGCTCCTTCACTCCTAGCGGGGGGTGCAGAGACCCAGTACTTC
NA	TRBV6-5	NA	TRBJ1-2	CASISGGAGYGYTF	TGTGCCAGCATCTCTGGGGGCGCGGGCTATGGCTACACCTTC
NA	TRBV9	NA	TRBJ2-7	CASSYQGGTSEQYF	TGTGCCAGCAGTTACCAGGGGGGTACTTCCGAGCAGTACTTC
TRBD1	TRBV19	once	TRBJ1-2	CASSMAFQGGDGYTF	TGTGCCAGTAGTATGGCATTTCAGGGGGGAGATGGCTACACCTTC
TRBD1	TRBV9	once	TRBJ1-5	CASSVGQGASQPQHF	TGTGCCAGCAGCGTAGGGCAGGGGGCGTCTCAGCCCCAGCATTTT
NA	TRBV5-1	NA	TRBJ2-7	CASSLVGPADYEQYF	TGCGCCAGCAGCTTGGTTGGACCGGCAGACTACGAGCAGTACTTC
TRBD1	TRBV28	NA	TRBJ1-1	CASSRDRIRGTEAFF	TGTGCCAGCAGTCGGGACAGGATTAGGGGGACTGAAGCTTTCTTT
NA	TRBV5-1	NA	TRBJ2-2	CASSSAMGTGELFF	TGCGCCAGCAGCTCCGCCATGGGGACCGGGGAGCTGTTTTTT
NA	TRBV5-1	NA	TRBJ2-3	CASSLEGPNTQYF	TGCGCCAGCAGCTTGGAGGGGCCAAATACGCAGTATTTT
NA	TRBV11-2	NA	TRBJ2-3	CASSLEGIGAKYSSTDTQYF	TGTGCCAGCAGCTTAGAGGGGATCGGAGCCAAATACTCTAGCACAGATACGCAGTATTTT
TRBD1	TRBV5-1	NA	TRBJ1-4	CASSGTGSRNEKLFF	TGCGCCAGCAGCGGGACAGGGTCTCGGAATGAAAAACTGTTTTTT